The 26 T cell receptor beta chains below come from one sample, sequenced in a study of T-cell reconstitution after alpha-beta-depleted transplantation in children. Molecular barcoding with unique molecular identifiers was used for the TCRbeta library. TCRdb reprocessed the PCR reads via MiXCR and lists one record per CDR3 protein. This sample has about 410,000 distinct CDR3 sequences, with about a fifth found just once. The source material was PBMCs from the stem cell graft donor, sampled from the stem cell graft. Every receptor here comes from a human donor who donated a stem cell graft to a child with acute myeloid leukemia.

This clonotype showed up many times. CDR3 sequence (DNA): TGTGCCAGCAGCCAAGTCGGCGAGAGCGGGGAGCTGTTTTTT. It encodes CASSQVGESGELFF. The chain uses TRBV4-2 and TRBJ2-2; no clear D gene. Germline CDR1 and CDR2: LGHNA and YNFKEQ. Trimming took 1 base from V and 7 from J, leaving 10 bases between them. The CDR3 runs to 14 residues.

V is TRBV7-9 and J is TRBJ2-1; maybe TRBD2 (6 bases). This CDR3 region has 13 residues. V lost 5 bases to trimming and J lost 5 bases, with 10 bases between them. Germline V gives CDR1 SEHNR, CDR2 FQNEAQ (reference sequence). The CDR3 DNA follows: TGTGCCAGCAGCCGGGGGAGGAACAATGAGCAGTTCTTC. This gives the protein CASSRGRNNEQFF.

This clonotype was counted between two and nine times. The chain couples TRBV28 to TRBJ2-7; tentatively, D is TRBD1 (5 bases). Deletions cut 2 bases from V and 6 bases from J, with 11 bases between. The CDR3 is 13 residues long. The germline V gene encodes CDR1 MDHEN and CDR2 SYDVKM. The DNA for the CDR3 is TGTGCCAGCAGTTTAATTGGGCAGGGCGAGCAGTACTTC. Its protein product is CASSLIGQGEQYF.

In this sample, this clonotype turned up a few times. This sequence may be a read error, since a much larger clone differs from it by one base. The conserved phenylalanine or tryptophan is not found at the CDR3 terminus, so this likely reflects a read error. The rearrangement links TRBV20-1 to TRBJ1-5; D remains ambiguous. Trimming took off 3 bases at V and 1 base at J, with 10 bases between the two ends. This CDR3 spans 14 amino acids. Germline CDR1 reads DFQATT; CDR2 reads SNEGSKA (reference sequence). The CDR3 reads CSARYSGSNQPQHI. In DNA, the CDR3 is TGCAGTGCTAGGTACAGTGGGAGCAATCAGCCCCAGCATATT.

The chain couples TRBV5-6 to TRBJ2-5, with D possibly TRBD1 on 7 matching bases. There are 19 residues in the CDR3. Trimming removed 5 bases at V and 1 base at J, with 27 bases between. Germline V CDR1 and CDR2: SGHDT, YYEEEE. CDR3 sequence (DNA): TGTGCCAGCAGGCTCCAGGGGGGCTGGCCATCCGTCATCCAAGAGACCCAGTACTTC. Translating it yields CASRLQGGWPSVIQETQYF.

The V gene is TRBV12-3 or TRBV12-4, the J gene TRBJ2-7, with D tentatively TRBD2 (6 bases). V lost 8 bases, J lost 4 bases, and 6 bases lay in between. The CDR3 has 10 residues. CDR3 nucleotide sequence: TGTGCCAGCGGGGGGTACGAGCAGTACTTC. As protein: CASGGYEQYF.

A note on this clonotype: Possible read error: a much larger clone is one base away. The chain combines TRBV12-3 or TRBV12-4 with TRBJ2-7, with TRBD1 as a possible D gene (6 bases). Trimming took off 6 bases at V and 2 bases at J, with 11 bases between the two ends. The CDR3 contains 13 residues. The CDR3 DNA is TGTGCCAGCAGACCACAGGGACCCTACGAGCAGTACTTC. Protein: CASRPQGPYEQYF.

The chain links TRBV12-3 or TRBV12-4 to TRBJ2-3; D uncertain. This CDR3 region has 13 residues. The V end lost 5 bases, the J end lost 0 bases, and 6 bases lay between the germline ends. The CDR3 nucleotides read TGTGCCAGCAGTCGCGATAGCACAGATACGCAGTATTTT. Amino acids: CASSRDSTDTQYF.

The rearrangement links TRBV12-3 or TRBV12-4 to TRBJ2-2; D is undetermined. This CDR3 has 13 residues. With 4 bases removed from V and 6 bases from J, the gap between germline ends came to 9 bases. Here the CDR3 DNA reads TGTGCCAGCAGTTCCCCCCTAGCCGGGGAGCTGTTTTTT. It specifies CASSSPLAGELFF.

This clonotype was seen a handful of times. The chain has TRBV27 and TRBJ2-4, with 8 bases fitting TRBD2. This CDR3 is 14 amino acids long. J gave up 6 bases and V 2 bases, and 3 bases lay outside the gene matches. The germline V gene has CDR1 MNHEY and CDR2 SMNVEV (reference sequence). CDR3 DNA sequence: TGTGCCAGCAGTTTAAGCGGGGGAGGAAACATTCAGTACTTC. This sequence encodes CASSLSGGGNIQYF.

This clonotype was observed many times. The V call is TRBV27, the J call TRBJ2-3; 8 nucleotides line up with TRBD2. Germline-derived CDR1 and CDR2 are MNHEY and SMNVEV (reference sequence). The CDR3 extends over 17 amino acids. V lost 6 bases, J lost 2 bases, and 13 bases stayed unmatched. CDR3 nucleotides: TGTGCCAGCAGGCCGTCATTTAGCGGGGAATACACAGATACGCAGTATTTT. This sequence encodes CASRPSFSGEYTDTQYF.

With regard to this clonotype: No conserved phenylalanine or tryptophan is present at the end of the CDR3, so a read error is the likely explanation. No DNA is shown, since the ends of the CDR3 on it are uncertain; the CDR3 is the one TCRdb lists. The genes are TRBV10-3 and TRBJ2-5; the table's D call TRBD1 went unverified against the DNA. Both ends counted, the CDR3 spans 10 residues. CDR1 is ENHRY and CDR2 is SYGVKD in the germline V gene. CDR3 protein: CAIIPITGGL.

This clonotype was counted between two and nine times. The CDR3 DNA reads as TGTGCCAGCAGTTTAGCCGGGATGCAAGAGACCCAGTACTTC. Translated, it gives CASSLAGMQETQYF. This chain links TRBV12-3 or TRBV12-4 with TRBJ2-5; TRBD2 is a possible D gene (5 bases). The V end lost 0 bases, the J end lost 2 bases, and 7 bases lay between the germline ends. The CDR3 contains 14 residues.

This clonotype was seen more than once but under ten times. This chain uses TRBV12-3 or TRBV12-4 with TRBJ2-3, with 7 positions matching TRBD1. CDR3 length: 15 amino acids. Trimming at V came to 7 bases and at J to 0 bases, leaving 7 bases not matched to a gene. In DNA, the CDR3 is TGTGCCAGCAACCTGAGACAGGGCAGCACAGATACGCAGTATTTT. Amino acid sequence: CASNLRQGSTDTQYF.

This chain connects TRBV24-1 to TRBJ2-2; 7 positions match TRBD2. The germline CDR1 and CDR2 sequences are KGHDR and SFDVKD. V lost 6 bases and J lost 5; bases outside the gene matches: 8. This CDR3 has 15 amino acids. In DNA, the CDR3 is TGTGCCACCAGTAGAGCGGGACCGTTTACCGGGGAGCTGTTTTTT. Its protein product is CATSRAGPFTGELFF.

This clonotype has at least ten counts. CDR3 coding DNA: TGTGCCAGCAGGCGCTTACAGGGGACCTACGAGCAGTACTTC. Amino acids: CASRRLQGTYEQYF. V usage is TRBV6-1 and J usage is TRBJ2-7; TRBD1 aligns across 7 bases. The CDR3 is 14 amino acids. J was trimmed by 2 bases and V by 6 bases; bases with no gene match: 7. CDR1 and CDR2 (germline): MNHNS, SASEGT.

The V and J genes are TRBV4-2 and TRBJ2-2; 8 bases align to TRBD2. J was trimmed by 5 bases and V by 9 bases; bases with no gene match: 8. The CDR3 length is 14 residues. The germline V gene encodes CDR1 LGHNA and CDR2 YNFKEQ. The DNA of the CDR3 is TGTGCCAGTAAAGCGGGAGCGGGGACCGGGGAGCTGTTTTTT. Amino acid sequence: CASKAGAGTGELFF.

In its sample, this clonotype was seen a few times. This chain uses TRBV28 with TRBJ2-7, with D perhaps TRBD1 (6 bases). This CDR3 is built from 13 residues. Between the trimmed V and J ends, which lost 8 bases and 2 bases, there was a span of 13 bases. CDR1 MDHEN and CDR2 SYDVKM come from the germline V gene. This chain's CDR3 is CASGAQGTYEQYF. CDR3 nucleotide sequence: TGTGCCAGCGGGGCCCAGGGGACCTACGAGCAGTACTTC.

This clonotype was seen more than once but under ten times. The CDR3 nucleotides are TGTGCCAGCAGTGAATCCAGCGAGAGCTCCTACAATGAGCAGTTCTTC. Its translation: CASSESSESSYNEQFF. This chain connects TRBV25-1 to TRBJ2-1; D is ambiguous. This CDR3 comprises 16 residues. Between the trimmed V and J ends, which lost 1 base and 0 bases, there was a span of 10 bases. Germline CDR1 is MGHDK and CDR2 is SYGVNS.

This clonotype has only a few counts. This chain connects TRBV7-2 to TRBJ2-3; a possible D gene is TRBD2 (6 bases). Germline CDR1 SGHTA, CDR2 FQGNSA. This CDR3 has 15 amino acids. V was pared by 2 bases and J by 3 bases, with 12 bases between. CDR3 nucleotides: TGTGCCAGCAGCTTACTGTTGAGCGGGACAGATACGCAGTATTTT. It is translated as CASSLLLSGTDTQYF.

This clonotype has more than one count but fewer than ten. The chain has TRBV28 and TRBJ2-7, with 13 bases lining up with TRBD2. This CDR3 region has 13 residues. Germline V gives CDR1 MDHEN, CDR2 SYDVKM. With V trimmed by 10 bases and J by 3 bases, 3 bases remained unmatched. CDR3 nucleotides: TGTGCCACCCGACTAGCGGGAGGCTACGAGCAGTACTTC. Translating gives CATRLAGGYEQYF.

There are many counts of this clonotype. The V gene is TRBV7-2, the J gene TRBJ2-1; 9 nucleotides agree with TRBD2. The CDR3 is 16 amino acids. V shed 4 bases, J shed 2 bases, and the junction held 6 bases outside the gene matches. CDR1 is SGHTA, CDR2 FQGNSA, per germline. The CDR3, as DNA: TGTGCCAGCAGCTCACTTAGCGGGAGCGCCTACAATGAGCAGTTCTTC. Its translation is CASSSLSGSAYNEQFF.

The CDR3: CSVEDLSWGPYNEQFF. In DNA, the CDR3 is TGCAGCGTTGAAGATCTCTCATGGGGCCCCTACAATGAGCAGTTCTTC. This chain links TRBV29-1 with TRBJ2-1; D is perhaps TRBD1 (5 bases). The CDR3 is 16 residues long. From germline, CDR1 is SQVTM and CDR2 ANQGSEA. Between the trimmed V and J ends, which lost 0 bases and 2 bases, there was a span of 14 bases.

This chain links TRBV20-1 with TRBJ2-7, with 7 bases aligning to TRBD2. There are 15 residues in the CDR3. The J segment lost 1 base and the V segment lost 0 bases, leaving 6 bases of the junction unmatched. Looked up from germline, CDR1 is DFQATT and CDR2 is SNEGSKA (reference sequence). The CDR3 loop reads CSARDGREWSYEQYF. The CDR3 DNA sequence: TGCAGTGCTAGAGATGGGCGGGAGTGGTCCTACGAGCAGTACTTC.

This clonotype was observed many times. The chain couples TRBV6-1 to TRBJ2-1; 12 bases align to TRBD2. This CDR3 contains 15 residues. The V and J ends lost 6 bases and 3 bases, in that order; junction bases with no gene match: 3. CDR1 is MNHNS and CDR2 is SASEGT in the germline V gene. The CDR3 loop is CASSPSGRDYNEQFF. The CDR3 DNA reads as TGTGCCAGCAGCCCTAGCGGGAGGGACTACAATGAGCAGTTCTTC.

V usage is TRBV5-1 and J usage is TRBJ2-1; TRBD2 agrees at 12 bases. The V gene end was trimmed by 4 bases and the J gene end by 3 bases; junction bases not matched to a gene: 5. This CDR3 contains 16 residues. Germline V gene data show CDR1 as SGHRS and CDR2 as YFSETQ. The CDR3 DNA reads as TGCGCCAGCAGCGCTACTAGCGGGAGGAACTACAATGAGCAGTTCTTC. Amino acids: CASSATSGRNYNEQFF. Complete variable domain (other parts from reference TRBV5-1 and TRBJ2-1): KAGVTQTPRYLIKTRGQQVTLSCSPISGHRSVSWYQQTPGQGLQFLFEYFSETQRNKGNFPGRFSGRQFSNSRSEMNVSTLELGDSALYLCASSATSGRNYNEQFFGPGTRLTVL.